One and the same sample provided the 7 T cell receptor beta chains below, sequenced in a study of T cells after yellow fever vaccination. Each CDR3 protein gets one entry after TCRdb re-called the 5' RACE reads with MiXCR. The sample carries some 560,000 distinct CDR3 sequences, roughly 21% recorded once. Sequencing used PBMCs, obtained 15 days after the yellow fever booster vaccination. The source is a man between 25 and 39 years old who received the YFV17D yellow fever vaccine.

This clonotype was seen more than once but under ten times. The chain is built from TRBV4-3 and TRBJ2-7; D perhaps matches TRBD2 (6 bases). The CDR3 is 14 residues long. The V gene's germline CDR1 is LGHNA and CDR2 YSLEER. Trimming cost V 8 bases and J 3 bases, with 17 bases left between them. DNA of the CDR3: TGCGCCAGCTCCCGGGAGCGACTCCTCTACGAGCAGTACTTC. It translates to CASSRERLLYEQYF.

On this clonotype itself: Being one base from a much bigger clone, this may be a read error. This chain links TRBV13 with TRBJ2-7, with D uncertain. V lost 1 base, J lost 4 bases, and 5 bases lay in between. The CDR3 runs to 12 residues. CDR1 PRHDT and CDR2 FYEKMQ come from the germline V gene (reference sequence). CDR3: CASSLEPYEQYF. The CDR3 nucleotides read TGTGCCAGCAGCTTAGAACCTTACGAGCAGTACTTC.

The rearrangement links TRBV6-5 to TRBJ1-1; 8 bases align to TRBD1. Germline CDR1 reads MNHEY; CDR2 reads SVGAGI. V lost 2 bases, J lost 1 base, and 0 bases stayed unmatched. This CDR3 contains 14 residues. The DNA for the CDR3 is TGTGCCAGCAGTTACGGGACAGGGAACACTGAAGCTTTCTTT. It translates to CASSYGTGNTEAFF.

This sequence joins TRBV29-1 and TRBJ2-7; D may correspond to TRBD1 or TRBD2 (5 bases each). V was pared by 3 bases and J by 2 bases, with 11 bases between. Germline V lookup: CDR1 SQVTM, CDR2 ANQGSEA. The CDR3 runs to 13 residues. The CDR3 region has the DNA TGCAGCGTTGAGGGGACCGTCGCCTACGAGCAGTACTTC. Its translation is CSVEGTVAYEQYF.

The genes are TRBV7-2 and TRBJ2-1, with TRBD2 matching 7 bases. The CDR3 is made up of 16 amino acids. Germline loops: CDR1 SGHTA, CDR2 FQGNSA. V lost 3 bases and J lost 4; bases outside the gene matches: 9. DNA for the CDR3: TGTGCCAGCAGCTTCGGCGGGAGCTCCTCATACAATGAGCAGTTCTTC. Translating it yields CASSFGGSSSYNEQFF.

The chain has TRBV28 and TRBJ1-2, with a possible D match to TRBD1 (5 bases). V gave up 4 bases and J gave up 8 bases, with 17 bases separating them. Germline CDR1 is MDHEN and CDR2 is SYDVKM. The CDR3 has 14 amino acids. CDR3 protein: CASSSPRAGNGYTF. The CDR3 coding sequence is TGTGCCAGCAGTTCCCCGAGGGCAGGGAACGGCTACACCTTC.

The CDR3 reads CASSPDGGGDTQYF. The CDR3 DNA follows: TGCGCCAGCAGCCCGGACGGAGGAGGAGATACGCAGTATTTT. This rearrangement joins TRBV5-1 to TRBJ2-3; D possibly corresponds to TRBD2 (5 bases). Trimming shortened V by 4 bases and J by 5 bases, and 14 bases separated the two germline ends. The CDR3 length is 14 residues. The germline V gene encodes CDR1 SGHRS and CDR2 YFSETQ.